The 8 T cell receptor beta chains given below trace back to one sample, sequenced in a study of T cell responses to AZD1222 COVID-19 vaccine. Sequencing used immunoSEQ multiplex PCR; TCRdb keeps in-frame clones, though not all of them. The sample consists of approximately 150,000 clones, 91% of them appearing once. The source was peripheral blood, collected on day 0 of AZD1222 vaccination. The receptors were sampled from an adult in good health.

This chain uses TRBV7-2 with TRBJ1-4; the D gene is possibly TRBD1 (6 bases). The CDR3 has 14 amino acids. Germline V gene sequence: CDR1 SGHTA, CDR2 FQGNSA. Deletions cut 0 bases from V and 7 bases from J, with 9 bases between. Here the CDR3 DNA reads TGTGCCAGCAGCTTAGCACAGGGAAGTGAAAAACTGTTTTTT. It codes for CASSLAQGSEKLFF.

The rearrangement joins TRBV19 to TRBJ1-5, with D possibly TRBD1 on 5 matching bases. The germline CDR1 and CDR2 sequences are LNHDA and SQIVND (reference sequence). The CDR3 contains 16 residues. Between the trimmed V and J ends, which lost 2 bases and 4 bases, there was a span of 15 bases. The CDR3 sequence is CASSILGHGGNQPQHF. Here the CDR3 DNA reads TGTGCCAGTAGTATATTAGGACATGGGGGAAATCAGCCCCAGCATTTT.

J is TRBJ2-1 and V is TRBV27; the D gene is possibly TRBD1 (6 bases). The CDR3 is made up of 15 amino acids. With 5 bases removed from V and 8 bases from J, the gap between germline ends came to 19 bases. CDR1 MNHEY and CDR2 SMNVEV come from the germline V gene (reference sequence). The CDR3 DNA reads TGTGCCAGCAGTCCTCGGACGGACAGTAGGGATGAGCAGTTCTTC. Translation: CASSPRTDSRDEQFF.

J is TRBJ1-6 and V is TRBV28, with 7 bases lining up with TRBD1. Looked up from germline, CDR1 is MDHEN and CDR2 is SYDVKM. The V segment lost 8 bases and the J segment 7 bases; nucleotides outside the gene matches: 11. The CDR3 has 15 amino acids. In DNA, the CDR3 is TGTGCCAGCCAGACAGGGAATACAGCCAATTCACCCCTCCACTTT. This gives the protein CASQTGNTANSPLHF.

The chain uses TRBV28 and TRBJ1-4; D gene uncertain. The CDR3 spans 14 residues. Germline V gene data show CDR1 as MDHEN and CDR2 as SYDVKM. CDR3 amino acids: CGIREAGSNEKLFF. The CDR3 region has the DNA TGTGGGATTAGAGAAGCGGGGTCGAATGAAAAACTGTTTTTT.

This clone showed up just once. The chain carries TRBV5-6 and TRBJ1-5; TRBD1 agrees at 9 bases. V shed 4 bases and J 3 bases; nucleotides not matched to a gene: 5. CDR3 size: 15 residues. The V gene's germline CDR1 is SGHDT and CDR2 YYEEEE. The CDR3 sequence: CASSAGTGFNQPQHF. In nucleotides, the CDR3 is TGTGCCAGCAGCGCGGGGACAGGGTTCAATCAGCCCCAGCATTTT.

DNA for the CDR3: TGTGCCAGTAGTATTGGGCAGCAGCCCCAGCATTTT. This sequence encodes CASSIGQQPQHF. The V gene is TRBV19, the J gene TRBJ1-5; D is unclear. The V end was cut by 3 bases, the J end by 7 bases, with 7 bases between. There are 12 residues in the CDR3. Germline CDR1 LNHDA, CDR2 SQIVND (reference sequence).

This chain connects TRBV28 to TRBJ1-6; the D gene is possibly TRBD1 (5 bases). With 6 bases removed from V and 10 bases from J, the gap between germline ends came to 16 bases. Germline V gene lookup returns CDR1 MDHEN and CDR2 SYDVKM. This CDR3 is 14 amino acids long. CDR3 sequence: CASRILQGDSPLHF. The CDR3 coding sequence is TGTGCCAGCAGAATTCTTCAGGGAGACTCACCCCTCCACTTT.